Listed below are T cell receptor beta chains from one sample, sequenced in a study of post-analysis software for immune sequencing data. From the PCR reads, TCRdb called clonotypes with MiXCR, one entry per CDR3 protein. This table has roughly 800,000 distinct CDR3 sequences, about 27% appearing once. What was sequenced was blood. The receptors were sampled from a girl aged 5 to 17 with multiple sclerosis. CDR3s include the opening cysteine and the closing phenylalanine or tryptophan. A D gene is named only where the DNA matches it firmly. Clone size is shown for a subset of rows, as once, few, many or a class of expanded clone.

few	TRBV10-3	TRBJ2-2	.	CAILAVNTGELFF	TGTGCCATCTTAGCGGTGAACACCGGGGAGCTGTTTTTT
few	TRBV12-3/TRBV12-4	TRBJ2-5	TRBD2	CASSFWTSGRPRGETQYF	TGTGCCAGCAGTTTTTGGACTAGCGGGAGGCCCCGAGGGGAGACCCAGTACTTC
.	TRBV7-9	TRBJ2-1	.	CASSQTLGGFDEQFF	TGTGCCAGCAGCCAAACACTGGGGGGCTTTGATGAGCAGTTCTTC
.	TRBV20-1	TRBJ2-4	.	CSASRAARSIQYF	TGCAGTGCAAGTAGGGCAGCACGAAGCATTCAGTACTTC
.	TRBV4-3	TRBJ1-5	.	CASSQDYRQPQHF	TGCGCCAGCAGCCAAGACTACAGGCAGCCCCAGCATTTT
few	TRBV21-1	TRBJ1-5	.	CASSILTWEVSNQPQHF	TGTGCCAGCAGCATCCTAACTTGGGAAGTGAGCAATCAGCCCCAGCATTTT
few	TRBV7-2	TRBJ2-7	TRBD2	CASSPEWTSGNYEQYF	TGTGCCAGCAGCCCCGAGTGGACTAGCGGGAACTACGAGCAGTACTTC
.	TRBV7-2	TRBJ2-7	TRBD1	CASSTGAEQYF	TGTGCCAGCAGCACAGGGGCCGAGCAGTACTTC
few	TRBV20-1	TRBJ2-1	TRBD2	CSAAPGLAGGYNEQFF	TGCAGTGCTGCCCCGGGACTAGCGGGAGGCTACAATGAGCAGTTCTTC
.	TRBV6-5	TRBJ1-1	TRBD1	CASRNRGNTEAFF	TGTGCCAGCAGGAACAGGGGGAACACTGAAGCTTTCTTT
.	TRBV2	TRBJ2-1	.	CASSGGSDNEQFF	TGTGCCAGCAGTGGGGGTAGCGACAATGAGCAGTTCTTC
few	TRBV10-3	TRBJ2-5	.	CAISETYQETQYF	TGTGCCATCAGTGAGACCTACCAAGAGACCCAGTACTTC
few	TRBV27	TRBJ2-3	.	CASSAGPRTGDTQYF	TGTGCCAGCAGTGCCGGGCCTAGAACCGGGGATACGCAGTATTTT
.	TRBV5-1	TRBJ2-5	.	CAAGQSGVPGETQYF	TGCGCCGCGGGACAGAGCGGGGTTCCGGGAGAGACCCAGTACTTC
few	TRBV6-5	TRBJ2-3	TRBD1	CASSRQGWNTDTQYF	TGTGCCAGCAGTCGACAGGGGTGGAACACAGATACGCAGTATTTT
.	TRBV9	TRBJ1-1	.	CASSVTPVARSTEAFF	TGTGCCAGCAGCGTAACACCCGTCGCTCGCTCCACTGAAGCTTTCTTT
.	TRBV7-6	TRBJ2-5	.	CASSPGKFQETQYF	TGTGCCAGCAGCCCCGGAAAATTCCAAGAGACCCAGTACTTC
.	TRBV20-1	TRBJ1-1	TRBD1	CSATTGVTDTEAFF	TGCAGTGCCACCACAGGGGTAACGGACACTGAAGCTTTCTTT
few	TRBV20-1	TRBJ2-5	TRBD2	CSAIPSAGGREQYF	TGCAGTGCTATACCGTCGGCGGGAGGGCGAGAGCAGTACTTC
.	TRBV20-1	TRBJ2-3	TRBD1	CSAPPYRGFADTQYF	TGCAGTGCCCCCCCTTACAGGGGCTTCGCGGATACGCAGTATTTT
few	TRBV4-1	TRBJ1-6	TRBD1	CASSPGNRGNSPLHF	TGCGCCAGCAGCCCCGGCAACAGGGGTAATTCACCCCTCCACTTT
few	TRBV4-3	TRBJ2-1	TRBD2	CASSQVGSSGSYNEQFF	TGCGCCAGCAGCCAAGTTGGGTCCAGCGGGAGCTACAATGAGCAGTTCTTC
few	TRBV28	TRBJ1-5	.	CASSIQSGGGSKQPQHF	TGTGCCAGCAGTATTCAATCGGGGGGGGGCAGTAAGCAGCCCCAGCATTTT
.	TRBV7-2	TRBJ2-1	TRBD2	CASSSRSGKTYNEQFF	TGTGCCAGCAGCTCCCGCAGCGGGAAAACCTACAATGAGCAGTTCTTC
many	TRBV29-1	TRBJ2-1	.	CSVGRVGHNEQFF	TGCAGCGTAGGCAGGGTCGGGCACAATGAGCAGTTCTTC
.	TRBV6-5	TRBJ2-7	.	CASGYGVGLSYEQYF	TGTGCCAGCGGTTACGGGGTGGGCCTATCCTACGAGCAGTACTTC
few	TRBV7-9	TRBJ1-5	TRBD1	CASSAQGARQPQHF	TGTGCCAGCAGCGCACAGGGGGCCCGTCAGCCCCAGCATTTT
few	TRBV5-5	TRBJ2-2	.	CASSVYFGRTTGELFF	TGTGCCAGCAGCGTTTATTTTGGCAGGACTACCGGGGAGCTGTTTTTT
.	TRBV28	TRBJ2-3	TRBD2	CASSLSTSGKTDTQYF	TGTGCCAGCAGTTTATCGACTAGCGGGAAAACAGATACGCAGTATTTT
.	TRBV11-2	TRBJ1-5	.	CASSPSEWGYINQPQHF	TGTGCCAGCAGCCCCTCCGAATGGGGGTATATCAATCAGCCCCAGCATTTT
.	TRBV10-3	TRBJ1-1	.	CAISEVQGQAFF	TGTGCCATCAGTGAGGTCCAGGGGCAAGCTTTCTTT
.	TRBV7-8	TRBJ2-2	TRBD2	CASRTVAGGLDTGELFF	TGTGCCAGCAGGACAGTTGCGGGGGGCCTCGACACCGGGGAGCTGTTTTTT
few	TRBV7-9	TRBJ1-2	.	CASSYHDQNYGYTF	TGTGCCAGCAGCTATCATGACCAAAACTATGGCTACACCTTC
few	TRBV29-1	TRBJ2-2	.	CSVEILGAANTGELFF	TGCAGCGTTGAAATTTTGGGGGCCGCGAACACCGGGGAGCTGTTTTTT
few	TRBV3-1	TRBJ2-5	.	CASSQFAVGGETQYF	TGTGCCAGCAGCCAATTCGCAGTCGGCGGAGAGACCCAGTACTTC
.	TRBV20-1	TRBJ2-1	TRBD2	CSTPRSGGVSDEQFF	TGCAGTACCCCCAGATCGGGGGGGGTTAGCGATGAGCAGTTCTTC
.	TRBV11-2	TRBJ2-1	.	CASSLDITGDFPYYNEQFF	TGTGCCAGCAGCTTAGATATCACGGGGGACTTCCCGTATTACAATGAGCAGTTCTTC
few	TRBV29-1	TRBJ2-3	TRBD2	CSVTGTSGRTDTQYF	TGCAGCGTGACCGGTACTAGCGGGAGGACAGATACGCAGTATTTT
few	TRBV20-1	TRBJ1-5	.	CSARDLGGQPQHF	TGCAGTGCTAGAGATCTTGGTGGTCAGCCCCAGCATTTT
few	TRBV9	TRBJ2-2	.	CASSVDSFNTGELFF	TGTGCCAGCAGCGTTGACTCGTTTAACACCGGGGAGCTGTTTTTT
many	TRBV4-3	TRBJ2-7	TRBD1	CASSQDRGPGYEQYF	TGCGCCAGCAGCCAAGATAGGGGGCCTGGGTACGAGCAGTACTTC
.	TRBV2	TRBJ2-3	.	CASQRSPTDTQYF	TGTGCCAGCCAACGCTCGCCCACAGATACGCAGTATTTT
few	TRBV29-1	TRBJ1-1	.	CSVGQLNTEAFF	TGCAGCGTTGGACAGCTGAACACTGAAGCTTTCTTT
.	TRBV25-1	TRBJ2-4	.	CASSERDRKNIQYF	TGTGCCAGCAGTGAGCGGGACAGAAAAAACATTCAGTACTTC
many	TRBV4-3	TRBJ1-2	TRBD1	CASSQATGGLYGYTF	TGCGCCAGCAGCCAAGCGACAGGGGGCCTCTATGGCTACACCTTC
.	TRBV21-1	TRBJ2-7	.	CASSKSDRGGSTYEQYF	TGTGCCAGCAGCAAATCCGACAGGGGAGGATCTACCTACGAGCAGTACTTC